These T cell receptor beta chains were read from a single sample in a study of T cells in localized non-small cell lung cancer. Libraries were prepared by immunoSEQ multiplex PCR; TCRdb keeps only in-frame clonotypes and omits some of them. The sample holds fewer than 9,000 clones, roughly nine tenths seen once. Source: peripheral blood mononuclear cells, taken before any cancer treatment. Receptors were obtained from a male donor aged 60 or older with stage II lung adenocarcinoma. Both conserved end residues are part of each CDR3. Fields, in order: J gene, V gene, CDR3 protein.

TRBJ2-5	TRBV4-2	CASSQDSSQGLYQETQYF
TRBJ2-7	TRBV7-2	CASSLESSGLYF
TRBJ2-3	TRBV7-3	CASSLTRGGLGGTDTQYF
TRBJ2-6	TRBV29-1	CSVNGASGANVLTF
TRBJ2-1	TRBV10-3	CAISSPQAHVNNEQFF
TRBJ1-3	TRBV7-2	CASLLDRSGNTIYF
TRBJ2-1	TRBV7-8	CASEDYREQFF
TRBJ2-1	TRBV27	CASSLRSLGQTLFF
TRBJ1-5	TRBV5-1	CASSPDPVQPQHF
TRBJ1-5	TRBV5-5	CASSFAGSSQPQHF
TRBJ1-4	TRBV9	CASSLSGGRDEKLFF
TRBJ2-7	TRBV29-1	CSVVTEYEQYF
TRBJ1-5	TRBV5-4	CASSLMGGRNQPQHF
TRBJ1-1	TRBV6-4	CASSDGVTEAFF
TRBJ1-2	TRBV27	CASRSRSNYGYTF
TRBJ1-6	TRBV10-1	CASSDEPLPLHF
TRBJ2-3	TRBV5-4	CASSASGGAADTQYF
TRBJ1-3	TRBV18	CASSPPMGGYGNTIYF
TRBJ1-2	TRBV4-3	CASSPKGTGNYGYTF
TRBJ1-3	TRBV5-1	CASSRGQDGNTIYF
TRBJ2-1	TRBV19	CASSGLGWLAGGNEQFF
.	TRBV7-2	CASSPTPSYSYEQYF
TRBJ2-2	TRBV4-2	CASSQDRLLEIRAGELFF
TRBJ1-3	TRBV25-1	CASSVTGDHGNTIYF
TRBJ2-5	TRBV5-4	CASSFESGKETQYF
TRBJ1-2	TRBV7-5	CARSLETESPANYGYTF
TRBJ2-3	TRBV7-9	CASSLQLSTDTQYF
TRBJ1-1	TRBV27	CASSLGQGVNTEAFF
TRBJ2-1	TRBV5-8	CASSFLRAEQFF
TRBJ1-1	TRBV18	CASSRLPVGEPNTEAFF
TRBJ1-2	TRBV15	CATSRDYLDRRYGYTF
TRBJ2-3	TRBV5-4	CASSSRGTDTQYF
TRBJ1-4	TRBV19	CASIEGGKTNEKLFF
TRBJ1-6	TRBV7-9	CASSLGEVRVSPLHF
TRBJ1-6	TRBV7-9	CASSPRVLNSPLHF
TRBJ1-5	TRBV7-2	CASSLNLQGTRQPQHF
TRBJ2-1	TRBV7-8	CASSYRRGEGDNEQFF
TRBJ1-6	TRBV30	CAWSGWDGNSPLHF
TRBJ2-7	TRBV5-1	CASSRTRGGEGYEQYF
TRBJ2-7	TRBV7-9	CASSFGTLPYEQYF